Sequencing of this T cell receptor (beta chain) was carried out in a study of CD8 T cells in ankylosing spondylitis. This clonotype showed up many times. The target antigen is unknown. Molecular-barcoded quantitative 5'-RACE produced these TCR beta libraries. MiXCR, run by TCRdb on the 5' RACE reads, gives a single entry per CDR3 protein. Among roughly 440,000 distinct CDR3 sequences listed, about a sixth were seen once. Germline assignment: CDR1 SGHRS and CDR2 YFSETQ. V was cut by 3 bases and J by 15 bases, with 16 bases left in between. The CDR3 is 12 amino acids. Study findings and constraints: Seemingly distinctive of ankylosing spondylitis blood was a TCR beta motif formed by eight highly homologous variants. Peripheral blood held disease-linked clones only at relatively low frequency, and these were CD8+. Earlier literature documents some of the motif variants in reactive arthritis synovial fluid and blood. Significant enrichment of disease-linked clones was reported in matched ankylosing spondylitis synovial fluid.

The sample taken for sequencing was blood, either unsorted or a sorted T cell fraction (not recorded which). The TCR was taken from a male donor with ankylosing spondylitis. V gene TRBV5-1 combines with J gene TRBJ2-1; D is possibly TRBD2 (5 bases). As DNA, the CDR3 is TGCGCCAGCAGCTCACTTCCTAGCCCCTGGTTCTTC. Translated, it gives CASSSLPSPWFF.